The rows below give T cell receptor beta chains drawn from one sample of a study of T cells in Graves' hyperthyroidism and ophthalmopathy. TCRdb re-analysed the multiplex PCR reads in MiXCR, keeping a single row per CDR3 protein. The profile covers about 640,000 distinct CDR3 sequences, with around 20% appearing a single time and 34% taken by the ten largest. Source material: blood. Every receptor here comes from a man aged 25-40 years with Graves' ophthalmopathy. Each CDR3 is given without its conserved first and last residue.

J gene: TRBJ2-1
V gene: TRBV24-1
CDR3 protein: ATSVGPGLQF

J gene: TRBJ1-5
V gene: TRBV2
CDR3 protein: ASKATTGNQPQH

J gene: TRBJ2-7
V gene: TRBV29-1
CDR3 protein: SVEEEGSSHEQY

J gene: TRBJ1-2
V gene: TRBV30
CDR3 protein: AWKDRANYGYT

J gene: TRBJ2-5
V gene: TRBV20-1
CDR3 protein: SASGASGNSQETQY

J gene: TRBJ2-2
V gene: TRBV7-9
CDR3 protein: ASSLVPLAADTGELF

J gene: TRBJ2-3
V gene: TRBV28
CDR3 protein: ASTPPPSLQDTQY

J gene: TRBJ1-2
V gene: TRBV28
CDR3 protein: ASSFRGRYGYT

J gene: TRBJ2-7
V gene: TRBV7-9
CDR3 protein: ASSSQDSRYEQY

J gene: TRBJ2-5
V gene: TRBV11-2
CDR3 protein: ASSPGQALPQY

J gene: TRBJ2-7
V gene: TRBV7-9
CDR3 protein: ASSSPSRAPSSYEQY

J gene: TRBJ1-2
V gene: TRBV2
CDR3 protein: ASSEWYPGLINYGYT

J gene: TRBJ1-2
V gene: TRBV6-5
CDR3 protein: ASSSQRPDFGYGYT

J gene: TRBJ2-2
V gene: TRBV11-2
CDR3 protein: ASSSDPGGSNTGELF

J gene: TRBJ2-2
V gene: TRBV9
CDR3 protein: ASSVAAPLTGELF

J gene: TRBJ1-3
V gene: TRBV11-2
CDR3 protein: ASSQSRTAYFSGNTIY

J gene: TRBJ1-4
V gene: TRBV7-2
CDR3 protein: ASSLSDILGEKLF

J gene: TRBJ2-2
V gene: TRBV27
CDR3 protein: ASSLSLTGPNTGELF

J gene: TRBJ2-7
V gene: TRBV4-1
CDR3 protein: ASSQERARVGGSAPNEQY

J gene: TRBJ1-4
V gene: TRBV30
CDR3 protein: AWSQGTTNEKLF

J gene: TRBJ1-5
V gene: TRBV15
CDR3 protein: ATSRDMGSQH

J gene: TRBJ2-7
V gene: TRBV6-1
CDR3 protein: ASSGQGVEQY

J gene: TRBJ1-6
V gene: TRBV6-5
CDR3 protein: ASSYSPTGVISPLH

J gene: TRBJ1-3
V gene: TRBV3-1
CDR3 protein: ASSQDLAGGSSGNTIY

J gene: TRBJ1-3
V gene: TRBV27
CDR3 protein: ASSLGQSLPYSGNTIY

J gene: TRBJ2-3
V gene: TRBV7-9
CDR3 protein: ASSFWSGQGGDTQY

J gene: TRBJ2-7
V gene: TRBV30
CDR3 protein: AWSVSGPYEQY

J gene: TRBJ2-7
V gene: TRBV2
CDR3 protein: ASGERDFSYEQY

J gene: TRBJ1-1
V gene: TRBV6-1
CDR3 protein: AGLQANSGTEAF

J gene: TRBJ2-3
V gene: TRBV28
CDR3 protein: ASSLPPRTDTQY

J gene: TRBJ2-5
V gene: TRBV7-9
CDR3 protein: ASSLNHLSGGGETQY

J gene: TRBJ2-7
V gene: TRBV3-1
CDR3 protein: ASSPDGGYEQY

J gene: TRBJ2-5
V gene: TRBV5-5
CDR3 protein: ASSGGGRPQETQY

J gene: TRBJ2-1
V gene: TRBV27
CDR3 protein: ASNNPRVGRYNEQF

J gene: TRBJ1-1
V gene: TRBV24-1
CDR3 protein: ATSHRLGGTEAF

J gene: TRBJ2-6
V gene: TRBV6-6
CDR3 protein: ASSYSTGANVLT

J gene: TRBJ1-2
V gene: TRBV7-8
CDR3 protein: ASSLGGTGGYGYT

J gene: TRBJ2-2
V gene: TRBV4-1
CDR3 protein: ASSGGGGVNTGELF

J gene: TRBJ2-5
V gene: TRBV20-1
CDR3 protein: SANRLAAQETQY

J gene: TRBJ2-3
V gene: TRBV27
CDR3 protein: ASSQSAETYTDTQY

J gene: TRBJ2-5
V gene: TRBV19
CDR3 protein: ASSRQQGGETQC

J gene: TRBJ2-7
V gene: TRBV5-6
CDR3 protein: ASSWTGTGPYEQY

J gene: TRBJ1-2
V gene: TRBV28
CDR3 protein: AAFTGGRFYGYT

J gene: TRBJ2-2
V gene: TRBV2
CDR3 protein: ASSDTGLAGPWDTGELF

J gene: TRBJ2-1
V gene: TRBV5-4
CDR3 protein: ASTLGQGVYNEQF

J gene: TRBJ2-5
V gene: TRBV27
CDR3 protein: ASSLYAGAQETQY

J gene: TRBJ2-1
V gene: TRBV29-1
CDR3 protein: SVERGASYNEQF

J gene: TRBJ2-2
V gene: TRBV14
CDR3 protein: ASSQDIYTGELF

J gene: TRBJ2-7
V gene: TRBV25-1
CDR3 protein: ASSASGHLKPGLAGGREYEQY

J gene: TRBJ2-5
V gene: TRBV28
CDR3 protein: ASSLGQGGRETQY

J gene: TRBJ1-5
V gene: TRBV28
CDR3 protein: ASSFLDRDNQPQH

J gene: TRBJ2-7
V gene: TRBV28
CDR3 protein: ASSVGSYEQY

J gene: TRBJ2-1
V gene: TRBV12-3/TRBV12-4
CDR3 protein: ASSSRDRGNEQF

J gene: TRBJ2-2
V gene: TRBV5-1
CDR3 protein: ASSSQGTNTGELF

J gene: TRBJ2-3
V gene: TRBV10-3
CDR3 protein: AISESRDYSSTDTQY

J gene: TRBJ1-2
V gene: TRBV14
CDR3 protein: ASSQNPTGNYGYT

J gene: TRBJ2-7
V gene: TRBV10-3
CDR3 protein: AISEAGFYEQY